This is a list of T cell receptor beta chains from one sample in a study of regulatory T cells in long-lasting Graves disease. TCRdb called the multiplex PCR reads again in MiXCR, with one record for every CDR3 protein. The profile shows about 540,000 distinct CDR3 sequences, roughly 13% of them singletons. These data were also reused for a study on T cells in Graves' hyperthyroidism and ophthalmopathy.

Sequenced here: peripheral blood mononuclear cells (PBMCs), sampled at new diagnosis, from a patient treated with antithyroid drugs. These receptors all stem from a man younger than 45 with Graves disease. Both conserved end residues are part of each CDR3. The D gene is left open where the match is weak. A clone size is listed for some rows: how often the clone was seen (once, few, many), or a class if it is expanded.

clone size | D gene | J gene | V gene | CDR3 DNA | CDR3 protein
many | - | TRBJ1-2 | TRBV5-1 | TGCGCCAGCAGCACCTCCTTAAACTATGGCTACACCTTC | CASSTSLNYGYTF
many | TRBD2 | TRBJ2-7 | TRBV2 | TGTGCCAGCAGTGTGGGACTAGCGGGTTCCTTTTCCTACGAGCAGTACTTC | CASSVGLAGSFSYEQYF
- | - | TRBJ1-1 | TRBV28 | TGTGCCAGCATTTCCGCAGGGGCCGGAAAGTGGGCTTTCTTT | CASISAGAGKWAFF
few | - | TRBJ2-2 | TRBV7-9 | TGTGCCAGCAGCTTAGGCCGGGTCGCCGGGGAGCTGTTTTTT | CASSLGRVAGELFF
- | - | TRBJ2-1 | TRBV7-3 | TGTGCCAGCAGCCCCTCCGGAGCTCGCAATGAGCAGTTCTTC | CASSPSGARNEQFF
few | - | TRBJ2-5 | TRBV7-2 | TGTGCCAGCAAGACCCGAAGGAGAGAGGAGACCCAGTACTTC | CASKTRRREETQYF
many | - | TRBJ1-4 | TRBV5-6 | TGTGCCAGCAGCTTGTTCGGGACAACTAATGAAAAACTGTTTTTT | CASSLFGTTNEKLFF
- | - | TRBJ1-2 | TRBV12-3/TRBV12-4 | TGTGCCAGCAGTGTTACCTTGATGCCCTACACCTTC | CASSVTLMPYTF
few | TRBD2 | TRBJ2-4 | TRBV2 | TGTGCCAGCAGCCTTCTCAGCGGGGGGATAGCCAAAAACATTCAGTACTTC | CASSLLSGGIAKNIQYF
many | - | TRBJ1-6 | TRBV20-1 | TGCAGTGCTAGGGATCGACGGGGTAATTCACCCCTCCACTTT | CSARDRRGNSPLHF